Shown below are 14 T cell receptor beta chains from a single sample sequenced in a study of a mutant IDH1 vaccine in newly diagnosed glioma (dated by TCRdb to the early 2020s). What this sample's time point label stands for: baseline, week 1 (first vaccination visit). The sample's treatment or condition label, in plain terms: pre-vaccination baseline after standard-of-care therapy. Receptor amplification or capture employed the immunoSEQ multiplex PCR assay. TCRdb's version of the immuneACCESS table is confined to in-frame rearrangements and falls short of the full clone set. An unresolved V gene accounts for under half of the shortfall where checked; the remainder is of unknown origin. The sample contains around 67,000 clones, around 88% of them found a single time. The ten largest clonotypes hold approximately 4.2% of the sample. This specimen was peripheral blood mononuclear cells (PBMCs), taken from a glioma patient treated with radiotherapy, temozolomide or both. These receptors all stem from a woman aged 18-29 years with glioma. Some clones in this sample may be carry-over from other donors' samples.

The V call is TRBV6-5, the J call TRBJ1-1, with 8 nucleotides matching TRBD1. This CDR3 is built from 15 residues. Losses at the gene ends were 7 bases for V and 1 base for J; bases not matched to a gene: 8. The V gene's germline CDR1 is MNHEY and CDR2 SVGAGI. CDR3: CASTLLTGGNTEAFF. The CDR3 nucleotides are TGTGCCAGCACCCTACTAACAGGGGGGAACACTGAAGCTTTCTTT.

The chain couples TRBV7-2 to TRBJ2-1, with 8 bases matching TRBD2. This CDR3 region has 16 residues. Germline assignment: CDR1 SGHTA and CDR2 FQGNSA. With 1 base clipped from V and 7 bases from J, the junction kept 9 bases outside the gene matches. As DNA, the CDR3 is TGTGCCAGCAGCTTAGACAGCGCGGGGGGTCGGAATGAGCAGTTCTTC. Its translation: CASSLDSAGGRNEQFF. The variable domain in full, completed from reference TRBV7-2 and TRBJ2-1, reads GAGVSQSPSNKVTEKGKDVELRCDPISGHTALYWYRQSLGQGLEFLIYFQGNSAPDKSGLPSDRFSAERTGGSVSTLTIQRTQQEDSAVYLCASSLDSAGGRNEQFFGPGTRLTVL.

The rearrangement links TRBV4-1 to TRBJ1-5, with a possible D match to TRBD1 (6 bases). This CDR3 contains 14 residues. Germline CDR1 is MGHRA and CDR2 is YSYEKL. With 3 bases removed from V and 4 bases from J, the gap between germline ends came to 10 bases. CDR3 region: CASSQTGPNQPQHF. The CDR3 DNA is TGCGCCAGCAGCCAGACAGGACCTAATCAGCCCCAGCATTTT.

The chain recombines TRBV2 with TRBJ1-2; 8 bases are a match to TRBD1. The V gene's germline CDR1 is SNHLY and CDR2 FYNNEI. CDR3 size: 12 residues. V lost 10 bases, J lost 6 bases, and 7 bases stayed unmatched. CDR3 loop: CATPDRANGYTF. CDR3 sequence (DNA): TGTGCCACCCCGGACAGGGCTAATGGCTACACCTTC.

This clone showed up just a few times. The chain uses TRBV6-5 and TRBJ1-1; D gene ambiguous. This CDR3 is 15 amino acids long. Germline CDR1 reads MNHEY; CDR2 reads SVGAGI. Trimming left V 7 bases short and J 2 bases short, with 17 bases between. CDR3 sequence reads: CASMIDEGTNTEAFF. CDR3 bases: TGTGCCAGCATGATCGACGAGGGAACAAACACTGAAGCTTTCTTT.

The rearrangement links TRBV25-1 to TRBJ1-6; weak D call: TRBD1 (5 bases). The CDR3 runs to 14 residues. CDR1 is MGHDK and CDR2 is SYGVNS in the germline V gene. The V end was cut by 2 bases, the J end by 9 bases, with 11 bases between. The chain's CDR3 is CASSESRGSSPLHF. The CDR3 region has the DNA TGTGCCAGCAGTGAAAGTAGGGGAAGTTCACCCCTCCACTTT.

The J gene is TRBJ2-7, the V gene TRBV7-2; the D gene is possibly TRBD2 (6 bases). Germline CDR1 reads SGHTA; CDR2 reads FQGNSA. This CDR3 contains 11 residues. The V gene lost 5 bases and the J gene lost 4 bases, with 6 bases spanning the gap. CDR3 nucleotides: TGTGCCAGCAGCCGGGGGTACGAGCAGTACTTC. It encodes CASSRGYEQYF.

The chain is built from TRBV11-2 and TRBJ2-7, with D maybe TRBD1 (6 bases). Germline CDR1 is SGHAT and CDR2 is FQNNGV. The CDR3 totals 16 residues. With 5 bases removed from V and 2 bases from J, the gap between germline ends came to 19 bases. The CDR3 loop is CASSPNTGTRAYEQYF. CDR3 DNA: TGTGCCAGCAGCCCCAATACCGGGACAAGAGCCTACGAGCAGTACTTC.

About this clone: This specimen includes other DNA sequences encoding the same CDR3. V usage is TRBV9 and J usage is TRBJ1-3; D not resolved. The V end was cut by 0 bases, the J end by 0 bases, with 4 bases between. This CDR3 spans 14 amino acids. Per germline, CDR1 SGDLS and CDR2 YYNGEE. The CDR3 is CASSVGSSGNTIYF. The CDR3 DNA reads TGTGCCAGCAGCGTAGGGAGCTCTGGAAACACCATATATTTT.

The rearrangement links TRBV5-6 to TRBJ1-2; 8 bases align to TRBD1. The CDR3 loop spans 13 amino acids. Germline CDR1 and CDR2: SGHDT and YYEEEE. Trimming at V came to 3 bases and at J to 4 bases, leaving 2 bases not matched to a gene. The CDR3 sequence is CASSSTGVYGYTF. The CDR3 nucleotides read TGTGCCAGCAGCTCGACAGGGGTCTATGGCTACACCTTC.

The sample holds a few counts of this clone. The CDR3 DNA sequence: TGTGCCAGCTCCGTCGGGGGGACCAACACCGGGGAGCTGTTTTTT. This gives the protein CASSVGGTNTGELFF. The V and J genes are TRBV7-2 and TRBJ2-2; 7 bases are shared with TRBD2. V lost 8 bases and J lost 2; bases outside the gene matches: 8. CDR3 length: 15 amino acids. Germline CDR1 is SGHTA and CDR2 is FQGNSA.

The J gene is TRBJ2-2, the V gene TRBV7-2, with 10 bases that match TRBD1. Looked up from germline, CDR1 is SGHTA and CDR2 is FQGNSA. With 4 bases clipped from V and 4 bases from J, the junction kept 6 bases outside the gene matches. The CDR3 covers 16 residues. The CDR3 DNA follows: TGTGCCAGCAGCTCCGACAGGGGGCTTATCACCGGGGAGCTGTTTTTT. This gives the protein CASSSDRGLITGELFF.

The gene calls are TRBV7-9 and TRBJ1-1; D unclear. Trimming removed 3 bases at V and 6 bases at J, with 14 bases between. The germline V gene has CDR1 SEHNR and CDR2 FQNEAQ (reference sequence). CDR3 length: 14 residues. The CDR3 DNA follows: TGTGCCAGCAGCTTCACGGGAGTTAACGCTGAAGCTTTCTTT. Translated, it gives CASSFTGVNAEAFF.

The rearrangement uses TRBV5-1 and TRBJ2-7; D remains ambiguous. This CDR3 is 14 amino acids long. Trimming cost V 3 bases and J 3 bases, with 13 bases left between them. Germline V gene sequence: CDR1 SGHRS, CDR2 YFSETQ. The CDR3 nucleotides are TGCGCCAGCAGCTCAGGAAGGGAAGTCTACGAGCAGTACTTC. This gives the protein CASSSGREVYEQYF.